The 21 T cell receptor beta chains given below trace back to one sample, sequenced in a study of cytomegalovirus exposure and HLA in healthy donors. Profiling relied on immunoSEQ multiplex PCR, and the TCRdb table lists in-frame clones only, not all of them. The table has 85,000 to 130,000 clones, about 87% seen once. Sequences were obtained from PBMCs. These receptors were taken from a woman aged 18-29 years in good health and CMV-seropositive.

The rearrangement joins TRBV4-1 to TRBJ2-1; 15 bases match TRBD2. The CDR3 has 17 residues. Germline trimming cut 3 bases from V and 2 bases from J; bases unmatched to any gene: 2. CDR1 is MGHRA and CDR2 is YSYEKL in the germline V gene. DNA of the CDR3: TGCGCCAGCAGCCAGAGGACTAGCGGGGGGGCCTACAATGAGCAGTTCTTC. Its protein product is CASSQRTSGGAYNEQFF.

This clone was recorded a few times. The genes are TRBV6-6 and TRBJ2-7, with a weak D call TRBD1 (6 bases). V was cut by 2 bases and J by 4 bases, with 15 bases left in between. The germline gives CDR1 MNHNY, CDR2 SVGAGI (reference sequence). This CDR3 contains 15 residues. The CDR3 DNA reads TGTGCCAGCAGTTACACCGGCGACAGGCCATACGAGCAGTACGTC. Translated: CASSYTGDRPYEQYV.

This chain uses TRBV5-1 with TRBJ1-3, with unresolved D. There are 17 residues in the CDR3. CDR1 and CDR2 from the germline V gene are SGHRS and YFSETQ. Trimming took 4 bases from V and 0 from J, leaving 17 bases between them. The DNA for the CDR3 is TGCGCCAGCAGCCCTGGTGGAGGAGAACGCTCTGGAAACACCATATATTTT. Amino acids: CASSPGGGERSGNTIYF. The variable domain in full, with the rest retrieved from reference TRBV5-1 and TRBJ1-3, is KAGVTQTPRYLIKTRGQQVTLSCSPISGHRSVSWYQQTPGQGLQFLFEYFSETQRNKGNFPGRFSGRQFSNSRSEMNVSTLELGDSALYLCASSPGGGERSGNTIYFGEGSWLTVV.

The CDR3 spells CASSVGAGANYGYTF. The CDR3 nucleotides are TGTGCCAGCAGCGTAGGTGCAGGGGCTAACTATGGCTACACCTTC. The chain uses TRBV9 and TRBJ1-2; TRBD1 might be the D (6 bases). Trimming removed 0 bases at V and 0 bases at J, with 9 bases between. Germline CDR1 SGDLS, CDR2 YYNGEE. The CDR3 has 15 residues.

This sequence joins TRBV23-1 and TRBJ2-3, with 7 bases matching TRBD1. TRBV23-1 is an open reading frame whose function is uncertain. CDR3 length equals 16 residues. The junction had 10 bases not matched to a gene; V was cut back by 4 bases and J by 3 bases. The CDR3 here is CASSPPPNRGTDTQYF. The CDR3 DNA reads as TGCGCCAGCAGTCCACCGCCTAACAGGGGAACAGATACGCAGTATTTT.

This chain joins TRBV19 and TRBJ1-5, with a possible D match to TRBD1 (6 bases). The CDR3 is made up of 16 amino acids. Germline V lookup: CDR1 LNHDA, CDR2 SQIVND (reference sequence). V dropped 5 bases and J dropped 0 bases, with 14 bases sitting between them. The CDR3, as DNA: TGTGCCAGTAGTGGCCCAACAGGGTATAGCAATCAGCCCCAGCATTTT. Translated: CASSGPTGYSNQPQHF.

The chain employs TRBV28 and TRBJ1-5; 9 bases match TRBD1. The CDR3 is 15 residues long. With 3 bases clipped from V and 3 bases from J, the junction kept 3 bases outside the gene matches. Germline V gives CDR1 MDHEN, CDR2 SYDVKM. CDR3 coding DNA: TGTGCCAGCAGTTTCCGGGACAGGGACAATCAGCCCCAGCATTTT. As protein: CASSFRDRDNQPQHF.

About this clone: Other nucleotide sequences from this sample produce the same CDR3. V is TRBV7-9 and J is TRBJ2-1; 10 bases match TRBD1. The J segment lost 7 bases and the V segment lost 5 bases, leaving 2 bases of the junction unmatched. Per germline, CDR1 SEHNR and CDR2 FQNEAQ (reference sequence). The CDR3 is 13 residues long. The CDR3 coding sequence is TGTGCCAGCAGCCTGGGACAGGGGAATGAGCAGTTCTTC. It is translated as CASSLGQGNEQFF.

J is TRBJ2-5 and V is TRBV7-6; 8 bases map to TRBD1. The CDR3 loop spans 16 amino acids. CDR1 is SGHVS, CDR2 FNYEAQ, per germline. Trimming removed 1 base from V and 2 bases from J; junction bases left unmatched: 6. The CDR3 region is CASSLGGTGLQETQYF. The CDR3 nucleotides are TGTGCCAGCAGCTTAGGTGGGACAGGCCTACAAGAGACCCAGTACTTC.

The J gene is TRBJ2-6, the V gene TRBV19, with 8 bases fitting TRBD1. Germline-derived CDR1 and CDR2 are LNHDA and SQIVND (reference sequence). CDR3 length equals 14 residues. V lost 9 bases to trimming and J lost 1 base; unmatched junction nucleotides: 2. The CDR3 reads CASWTGSGANVLTF. The CDR3 bases are TGTGCCAGCTGGACAGGGTCTGGGGCCAACGTCCTGACTTTC.

The chain carries TRBV28 and TRBJ1-2, with D possibly TRBD1 on 5 matching bases. Germline V gives CDR1 MDHEN, CDR2 SYDVKM. This CDR3 is built from 15 residues. V was shortened by 5 bases and J by 4 bases, with 17 bases between the two germline ends. Here the CDR3 DNA reads TGTGCCAGCAGTAACCCAGGGAATACACGCTATGGCTACACCTTC. Translation gives CASSNPGNTRYGYTF.

Details on this clone: At the DNA level, this CDR3 is encoded by other sequences in the same sample as well. The chain carries TRBV27 and TRBJ1-5, with D possibly TRBD1 on 6 matching bases. This CDR3 contains 15 residues. V lost 6 bases, J lost 0 bases, and 12 bases lay in between. Per germline, CDR1 MNHEY and CDR2 SMNVEV (reference sequence). CDR3 amino acids: CASRTGTNSNQPQHF. The CDR3 nucleotides are TGTGCCAGCAGGACAGGAACTAATAGCAATCAGCCCCAGCATTTT.

A single count supports this clone. The chain recombines TRBV19 with TRBJ2-1, with 8 bases that match TRBD1. Germline CDR1 is LNHDA and CDR2 is SQIVND (reference sequence). CDR3 length: 14 residues. With 2 bases clipped from V and 7 bases from J, the junction kept 4 bases outside the gene matches. The chain's CDR3 is CASSIRDRFNEQFF. The CDR3 coding sequence is TGTGCCAGTAGTATAAGGGACAGGTTTAATGAGCAGTTCTTC.

As regards this clone: The same CDR3 also results from other DNA sequences found in this sample. This chain connects TRBV29-1 to TRBJ1-2, with 7 bases identical to TRBD1. Germline V CDR1 and CDR2: SQVTM, ANQGSEA. This CDR3 is 13 amino acids long. Trimming removed 6 bases from V and 1 base from J; junction bases left unmatched: 5. In DNA, the CDR3 is TGCAGCGTCACGACAGGGAGTAACTATGGCTACACCTTC. It specifies CSVTTGSNYGYTF.

The chain joins TRBV5-4 to TRBJ1-1; D remains ambiguous. The CDR3 contains 12 residues. Germline V gene lookup returns CDR1 SGHNT and CDR2 YYREEE (reference sequence). Trimming pared 2 bases from V and 5 bases from J, leaving 7 bases between. For the CDR3, the DNA is TGTGCCAGCAGCTTAGACAAGACTGAAGCTTTCTTT. Translating it yields CASSLDKTEAFF.

V and J are TRBV2 and TRBJ1-4; 8 bases align to TRBD1. The CDR3 is made up of 16 amino acids. The trim removed 6 bases at V and 8 bases at J, leaving 14 bases unmatched. The germline V gene encodes CDR1 SNHLY and CDR2 FYNNEI. The CDR3 DNA reads TGTGCCAGCAGCGATCGCTGGACAGGGTTCGGGGAAAAACTGTTTTTT. Translating gives CASSDRWTGFGEKLFF.

CDR3 residues: CASSDSSEQYF. As DNA, the CDR3 is TGTGCCAGCAGTGACAGTTCCGAGCAGTACTTC. The rearrangement links TRBV2 to TRBJ2-7; D is unclear. CDR3 length: 11 residues. Deletions cut 3 bases from V and 6 bases from J, with 6 bases between. Germline CDR1 and CDR2: SNHLY and FYNNEI.

The rearrangement links TRBV19 to TRBJ2-7; tentatively, D is TRBD2 (6 bases). This CDR3 has 16 amino acids. CDR1 is LNHDA and CDR2 is SQIVND in the germline V gene (reference sequence). V was trimmed by 1 base and J by 1 base, leaving 14 bases between them. The CDR3 DNA reads TGTGCCAGTAGTATAGCACCGGGAGCCCCTTCCTACGAGCAGTACTTC. This sequence encodes CASSIAPGAPSYEQYF.

The V call is TRBV6-4, the J call TRBJ2-1; 15 bases are shared with TRBD2. Germline CDR1 MRHNA, CDR2 SNTAGT. Unmatched junction bases numbered 12, after V lost 5 bases and J lost 13 bases. The CDR3 runs 16 residues. CDR3 sequence: CASSQTGTSGGLAQFF. CDR3 nucleotides: TGTGCCAGCAGTCAGACCGGGACTAGCGGGGGGCTGGCACAGTTCTTC.

The DNA for the CDR3 is TGTGCCAGCAGTTCAGGACAGGGGAACACCGGGGAGCTGTTTTTT. Encoded protein: CASSSGQGNTGELFF. The chain couples TRBV27 to TRBJ2-2; TRBD1 matches at 8 bases. Germline CDR1 and CDR2: MNHEY and SMNVEV (reference sequence). The CDR3 sequence is 15 residues long. The V gene end was trimmed by 4 bases and the J gene end by 1 base; junction bases not matched to a gene: 2.

The chain carries TRBV28 and TRBJ1-2, with D unresolved. The CDR3 has 16 amino acids. Germline V gives CDR1 MDHEN, CDR2 SYDVKM. V was cut by 2 bases and J by 2 bases, with 15 bases left in between. CDR3 residues: CASSLLSAQPNYGYTF. The CDR3 DNA sequence: TGTGCCAGCAGTTTACTTTCCGCACAGCCGAACTATGGCTACACCTTC.